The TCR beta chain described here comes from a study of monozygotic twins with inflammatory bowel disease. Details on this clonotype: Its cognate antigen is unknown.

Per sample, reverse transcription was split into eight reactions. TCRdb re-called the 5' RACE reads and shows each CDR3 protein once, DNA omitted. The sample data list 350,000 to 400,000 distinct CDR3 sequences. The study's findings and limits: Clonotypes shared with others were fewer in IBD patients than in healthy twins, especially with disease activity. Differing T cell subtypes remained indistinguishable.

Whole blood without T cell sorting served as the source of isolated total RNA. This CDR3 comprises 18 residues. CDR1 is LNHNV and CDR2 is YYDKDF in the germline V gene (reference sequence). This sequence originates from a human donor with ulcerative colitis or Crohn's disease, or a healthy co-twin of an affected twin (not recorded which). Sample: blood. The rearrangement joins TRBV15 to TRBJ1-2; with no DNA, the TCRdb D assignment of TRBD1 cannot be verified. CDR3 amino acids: CATSSRTESQVHNYGYTF.